This entry concerns a single TCR beta chain. Germline V CDR1 and CDR2: SEHNR, FQNEAQ (reference sequence). V trimming: 1 base; J trimming: 6 bases; junction bases outside the gene matches: 9. The CDR3 runs to 16 residues. Profiling relied on immunoSEQ multiplex PCR, and the TCRdb table lists in-frame clones only, not all of them. The table lists approximately 60,000 clones, under 95% of them singletons. The sample originates from a study of OX40 agonist ivuxolimab in advanced cancers. Study summary: Patients were treated with ivuxolimab, an agonistic anti-OX40 (CD134) antibody.

This chain connects TRBV7-9 to TRBJ1-5, with 7 bases aligning to TRBD1. The clonotype originates from an adult with an advanced solid tumor such as melanoma, head and neck, liver or kidney cancer. The sample in question was CD4+ or CD8+ T cells sorted from blood, obtained in a trial of the OX40 agonist ivuxolimab. The CDR3 sequence is CASSLVAGGIGQPQHF. CDR3 DNA sequence: TGTGCCAGCAGCTTAGTCGCAGGGGGGATCGGTCAGCCCCAGCATTTT.